These 25 T cell receptor beta chains came from one sample sequenced in a study of blood T cells in healthy people across ages. Primers used in a second PCR of roughly 7 to 12 cycles were a sample-barcoded 5' primer and a J-beta primer mix. One entry per CDR3 protein results from TCRdb running MiXCR on the 5' RACE reads. The data show about 930,000 distinct CDR3 sequences, 25% to 30% seen once. The data also belong to a second study, concerning T cells of mothers and their children.

Sequencing was performed on blood. The receptors shown here come from a woman aged 40-49 years in good health.

This clonotype was observed a few times. The chain combines TRBV29-1 with TRBJ1-2; D not resolved. CDR1 SQVTM and CDR2 ANQGSEA come from the germline V gene. Trimming cost V 6 bases and J 2 bases, with 7 bases left between them. CDR3 length: 11 residues. The CDR3 DNA follows: TGCAGCGTCGGCGAAAACTATGGCTACACCTTC. It is translated as CSVGENYGYTF.

This clonotype was detected a few times. The chain links TRBV7-2 to TRBJ2-4, with D unresolved. Germline V CDR1 and CDR2: SGHTA, FQGNSA. There are 16 residues in the CDR3. Between the trimmed V and J ends, which lost 5 bases and 0 bases, there was a span of 14 bases. The CDR3 loop reads CASSPSRVLAKNIQYF. CDR3 in DNA: TGTGCCAGCAGCCCATCCCGGGTTCTAGCCAAAAACATTCAGTACTTC.

The chain joins TRBV20-1 to TRBJ2-2; 10 bases are shared with TRBD1. The CDR3 length is 17 residues. Germline V lookup: CDR1 DFQATT, CDR2 SNEGSKA (reference sequence). With 1 base clipped from V and 1 base from J, the junction kept 6 bases outside the gene matches. As DNA, the CDR3 is TGCAGTGCTAGAGCCCTGGGGACAGGGGTGAACACCGGGGAGCTGTTTTTT. Protein product: CSARALGTGVNTGELFF.

This rearrangement joins TRBV5-1 to TRBJ2-5; 8 bases agree with TRBD2. The better agreement between TRBJ2-1 and the DNA end casts doubt on the J call. Germline values: CDR1 SGHRS, CDR2 YFSETQ. This CDR3 contains 14 residues. CDR3: CASSIAGTQETQFF. Here the CDR3 DNA reads TGCGCCAGCTCCATAGCGGGGACCCAAGAGACCCAGTTCTTC.

This clonotype came up many times. CDR3 amino acids: CASSLAGGSAKNIQYF. The CDR3 DNA follows: TGTGCCAGCAGCTTAGCGGGGGGGAGTGCCAAAAACATTCAGTACTTC. The chain carries TRBV7-2 and TRBJ2-4; 7 nucleotides align to TRBD2. V shed 0 bases, J shed 1 base, and the junction held 3 bases outside the gene matches. CDR1 SGHTA and CDR2 FQGNSA come from the germline V gene. The CDR3 is 16 residues long.

This clonotype was observed a few times. The genes are TRBV7-8 and TRBJ1-1; D uncertain. The CDR3 is 13 residues long. Germline V CDR1 and CDR2: SGHVS, FQNEAQ. Deletions cut 0 bases from V and 3 bases from J, with 5 bases between. CDR3 in amino acids: CASSLAKYTEAFF. For the CDR3, the DNA is TGTGCCAGCAGCTTAGCGAAGTACACTGAAGCTTTCTTT.

About this clonotype: It may be a read error: a sequence one base away is much more abundant. This rearrangement joins TRBV6-1 to TRBJ1-4; 9 bases match TRBD1. The CDR3 length is 14 residues. CDR1 and CDR2 from the germline V gene are MNHNS and SASEGT. V gave up 6 bases and J gave up 9 bases; unmatched junction bases: 8. The CDR3, as DNA: TGTGCCAGCAGAGCCGGGACAGGGAATAAAAAACTGTTTTTT. This gives the protein CASRAGTGNKKLFF.

The chain carries TRBV20-1 and TRBJ1-1; D is unresolved. This CDR3 is built from 12 residues. Germline lookup yields CDR1 DFQATT and CDR2 SNEGSKA (reference sequence). The CDR3 region is CTSDGVNTEAFF. In DNA, the CDR3 is TGCACCTCTGACGGGGTGAACACTGAAGCTTTCTTT.

For this clonotype: Given a much more abundant clone one base away, this may be a read error. The missing conserved phenylalanine or tryptophan at the end of this CDR3 makes a read error likely. The chain is built from TRBV20-1 and TRBJ2-5; a weak D match, TRBD1 (8 bases). The CDR3 has 15 amino acids. Germline-derived CDR1 and CDR2 are DFQATT and SNEGSKA (reference sequence). V lost 3 bases and J lost 2, with 16 bases in between. DNA for the CDR3: TGCAGTGCTAGGCGGGGGACAGGACCACAAGAGACCCAGTACCTC. Translated, it gives CSARRGTGPQETQYL.

Points on this clonotype: Sequence at one end of the junction differs from germline and may be a read error. The rearrangement links TRBV14 to TRBJ2-6; D not certain. The CDR3 consists of 18 residues. CDR1 and CDR2 from the germline V gene are SGHDN and FVKESK. The CDR3 reads CANSQDIPGSAGANVLTF. The DNA of the CDR3 is TGTGCCAACAGCCAAGATATCCCCGGTAGTGCTGGGGCCAACGTCCTGACTTTC.

Regarding this clonotype: With a much larger clone just one base away, this may be a read error. The genes are TRBV7-9 and TRBJ2-1; no clear D gene. The assigned J gene may be wrong: the sequence end matches TRBJ2-7 better. There are 13 residues in the CDR3. Germline V gene sequence: CDR1 SEHNR, CDR2 FQNEAQ (reference sequence). Here the CDR3 reads CTSSPGITYEQYF. The CDR3 DNA sequence: TGTACCAGCAGCCCTGGTATTACCTACGAGCAGTACTTC.

This chain connects TRBV2 to TRBJ2-3; the match to TRBD2 covers 12 bases. V gave up 7 bases and J gave up 4 bases; unmatched junction bases: 3. Germline lookup yields CDR1 SNHLY and CDR2 FYNNEI. The CDR3 consists of 14 residues. For the CDR3, the DNA is TGTGCCAGCAAATCTAGCGGGGGGGCAGATACGCAGTATTTT. Amino acid sequence: CASKSSGGADTQYF.

This chain uses TRBV9 with TRBJ1-1; no reliable D call. This CDR3 comprises 13 residues. The germline gives CDR1 SGDLS, CDR2 YYNGEE. The V end was cut by 4 bases, the J end by 8 bases, with 15 bases between. CDR3 in amino acids: CASSLRARDEAFF. CDR3 nucleotide sequence: TGTGCCAGCAGCTTAAGAGCTCGTGACGAAGCTTTCTTT. The whole variable domain, filled in from reference TRBV9 and TRBJ1-1, reads DSGVTQTPKHLITATGQRVTLRCSPRSGDLSVYWYQQSLDQGLQFLIQYYNGEERAKGNILERFSAQQFPDLHSELNLSSLELGDSALYFCASSLRARDEAFFGQGTRLTVV.

This clonotype showed up just a few times. The chain is built from TRBV27 and TRBJ2-1, with a tentative D call TRBD1 (6 bases). This CDR3 is built from 17 residues. The V gene lost 8 bases and the J gene lost 8 bases, with 28 bases spanning the gap. Germline loops: CDR1 MNHEY, CDR2 SMNVEV (reference sequence). CDR3 residues: CASAKEGTSTAAHEQFF. The CDR3 coding sequence is TGTGCCAGCGCTAAAGAGGGGACAAGCACAGCCGCCCATGAGCAGTTCTTC.

This clonotype has only a few counts. Germline and junction disagree at one end, which may indicate a read error. The V call is TRBV4-2, the J call TRBJ2-3; possibly TRBD2 for D (6 bases). The germline CDR1 and CDR2 sequences are LGHNA and YNFKEQ. The CDR3 extends over 16 amino acids. The DNA for the CDR3 is TGTGCCGGCAGCCAAGATGGAAGGGGAGGTGCAGATACGCAGTATTTT. Amino acids: CAGSQDGRGGADTQYF.

This chain connects TRBV28 to TRBJ1-5; maybe TRBD1 (6 bases). V was pared by 6 bases and J by 7 bases, with 13 bases between. The germline V gene encodes CDR1 MDHEN and CDR2 SYDVKM. This CDR3 has 13 amino acids. Written as DNA, the CDR3 is TGTGCCAGCAGCCGGGACACGGACCAGCCCCAGCATTTT. This sequence encodes CASSRDTDQPQHF.

The sample holds many counts of this clonotype. This chain connects TRBV12-3 or TRBV12-4 to TRBJ2-7; D is possibly TRBD1 (6 bases). The tail of the sequence fits TRBJ2-5 better, so the J call may be wrong. The length of the CDR3 is 14 residues. The CDR3 protein is CASRSQGYGVTQYF. CDR3 DNA sequence: TGTGCCAGCAGATCCCAGGGGTACGGTGTGACCCAGTACTTC.

The chain couples TRBV28 to TRBJ2-3, with D maybe TRBD1 (5 bases). The CDR3 consists of 16 residues. V lost 5 bases, J lost 4 bases, and 19 bases lay in between. Germline V gene lookup returns CDR1 MDHEN and CDR2 SYDVKM. DNA for the CDR3: TGTGCCAGCAGTCCGAACGACAGTGGGTCGTCAGATACGCAGTATTTT. Translation gives CASSPNDSGSSDTQYF.

This clonotype was observed a few times. This chain connects TRBV27 to TRBJ2-5; D gene uncertain. The V end was cut by 1 base, the J end by 6 bases, with 15 bases between. The germline gives CDR1 MNHEY, CDR2 SMNVEV (reference sequence). The CDR3 consists of 15 residues. CDR3 in DNA: TGTGCCAGCAGTTTATTCGGCGGATGGTCGAAGACCCAGTACTTC. It translates to CASSLFGGWSKTQYF.

Remarks on this clonotype: A much larger clone is a single base away; this may be a read error. The chain joins TRBV20-1 to TRBJ1-1; 8 nucleotides match TRBD1. Germline V gene data show CDR1 as DFQATT and CDR2 as SNEGSKA (reference sequence). This CDR3 has 14 residues. CDR3 DNA: TGCAATGCTCTCGGACAGGGAGGTAACACTGAAGCTTTCTTT. Protein sequence: CNALGQGGNTEAFF.

This clonotype was observed many times. This sequence joins TRBV7-9 and TRBJ2-6, with D hard to call. Germline V gene data show CDR1 as SEHNR and CDR2 as FQNEAQ (reference sequence). There are 15 residues in the CDR3. Deletions cut 6 bases from V and 2 bases from J, with 11 bases between. The CDR3 region is CASRIRDAGANVLTF. In DNA form, the CDR3 reads TGTGCCAGCAGGATACGTGACGCTGGGGCCAACGTCCTGACTTTC.

This clonotype was observed a few times. The rearrangement links TRBV7-8 to TRBJ1-6, with a tentative D call TRBD1 (5 bases). V was trimmed by 2 bases and J by 5 bases, leaving 10 bases between them. The length of the CDR3 is 15 residues. Looked up from germline, CDR1 is SGHVS and CDR2 is FQNEAQ. CDR3 sequence: CASSLSATDNSPLHF. CDR3 in DNA: TGTGCCAGCAGCTTATCCGCGACAGATAATTCACCCCTCCACTTT.

The chain has TRBV7-9 and TRBJ1-1; D gene uncertain. V was trimmed by 6 bases and J by 5 bases, leaving 13 bases between them. Germline V gives CDR1 SEHNR, CDR2 FQNEAQ (reference sequence). CDR3 length: 13 amino acids. This chain's CDR3 is CASRQTPLTEAFF. The CDR3 DNA reads as TGTGCCAGCAGGCAAACCCCCCTTACTGAAGCTTTCTTT. Filled out from reference TRBV7-9 and TRBJ1-1, the complete variable domain reads DTGVSQNPRHKITKRGQNVTFRCDPISEHNRLYWYRQTLGQGPEFLTYFQNEAQLEKSRLLSDRFSAERPKGSFSTLEIQRTEQGDSAMYLCASRQTPLTEAFFGQGTRLTVV.

The V gene is TRBV7-6, the J gene TRBJ2-1; D ambiguous. Germline V gene lookup returns CDR1 SGHVS and CDR2 FNYEAQ. The CDR3 loop spans 12 amino acids. Trimming took 5 bases from V and 6 from J, leaving 8 bases between them. DNA for the CDR3: TGTGCCAGCAGCCCCAAGGGCAATGAGCAGTTCTTC. This encodes CASSPKGNEQFF.

The gene calls are TRBV2 and TRBJ1-1; the D gene is possibly TRBD1 (6 bases). Germline CDR1 is SNHLY and CDR2 is FYNNEI. This CDR3 contains 14 residues. The ends were cut back, 4 bases at V and 0 bases at J, with 9 bases in the middle. The CDR3 coding sequence is TGTGCCAGCAGTGGGACAGCCATGAACACTGAAGCTTTCTTT. It is translated as CASSGTAMNTEAFF.